This T cell receptor beta chain came from a study of cytomegalovirus exposure and HLA in healthy donors. Study-level background: The early release's HLA-typed donors yielded about 85 million unique TCRs.

This CDR3 spans 15 amino acids. In germline, CDR1 is LNHDA, CDR2 SQIVND (reference sequence). V gave up 5 bases and J gave up 1 base, with 14 bases separating them. This clone was detected a few times. PCR involved 60 Vbeta and 13 Jbeta primers. Sequencing used immunoSEQ multiplex PCR; TCRdb keeps in-frame clones, though not all of them. The data contain some 81,000 clones, around 70% of them singletons. The source of this sequence is a middle-aged woman in good health and CMV-seropositive. The chain combines TRBV19 with TRBJ1-2; D is possibly TRBD1 (6 bases). Sample: PBMCs. The CDR3 nucleotides are TGTGCCAGTAGTCCCCAGGGGAGCGGTAACTATGGCTACACCTTC. Translating it yields CASSPQGSGNYGYTF.